The 9 T cell receptor beta chains below were found in one sample sequenced in a study of T-cell memory formation after mild COVID-19. TCRdb recomputed calls from the 5' RACE reads with MiXCR, one row per CDR3 protein. The sample contains about 62,000 distinct CDR3 sequences, about a tenth of which appear only once. Input material: PBMCs or a T cell subset sorted from them (not recorded which). The source is a man aged 18 to 30 who had mild COVID-19 (a few samples of this study predate the infection). Cell type and time point are not known.

Many counts were recorded for this clonotype. The chain carries TRBV4-3 and TRBJ2-2, with D unresolved. In germline, CDR1 is LGHNA, CDR2 YSLEER. CDR3 length: 17 residues. Trimming cost V 0 bases and J 0 bases, with 11 bases left between them. The CDR3 DNA sequence: TGCGCCAGCAGCCAAGATCCCCCGAGGACGAACACCGGGGAGCTGTTTTTT. Its translation is CASSQDPPRTNTGELFF.

The chain couples TRBV29-1 to TRBJ1-5; D call uncertain. The V end was cut by 4 bases, the J end by 4 bases, with 11 bases between. Per germline, CDR1 SQVTM and CDR2 ANQGSEA. This CDR3 contains 13 residues. The CDR3 nucleotides are TGCAGCGTTGCTAACAGTTATAATCAGCCCCAGCATTTT. Translated, it gives CSVANSYNQPQHF.

The chain is built from TRBV7-9 and TRBJ2-1; D not certain. Trimming stripped 5 bases from V and 1 base from J, with 15 bases between. This CDR3 spans 16 amino acids. CDR1 and CDR2 (germline): SEHNR, FQNEAQ (reference sequence). The CDR3 sequence: CASSPPGSRSYNEQFF. The CDR3 nucleotides read TGTGCCAGCAGCCCCCCCGGAAGTCGGTCCTACAATGAGCAGTTCTTC.

This clonotype was seen at least ten times. The chain has TRBV4-3 and TRBJ2-7; D unclear. CDR1 is LGHNA, CDR2 YSLEER, per germline. The CDR3 runs to 15 residues. Trimming shortened V by 1 base and J by 0 bases, and 10 bases separated the two germline ends. CDR3 protein: CASSQVTDSSYEQYV. CDR3 coding DNA: TGCGCCAGCAGCCAAGTAACAGATAGCTCCTACGAGCAGTACGTC.

With respect to this clonotype: A much larger clone sits a single nucleotide away, making a read error possible. The rearrangement joins TRBV7-2 to TRBJ1-6; possible D gene TRBD1, 6 bases. Germline loops: CDR1 SGHTA, CDR2 FQGNSA. The CDR3 has 15 residues. The CDR3 reads CASSSQGTLNSPIHF. In DNA, the CDR3 is TGTGCCAGCAGCTCTCAGGGGACCCTTAATTCACCCATCCACTTT.

This clonotype was seen more than once but under ten times. The chain employs TRBV4-2 and TRBJ1-2; D gene ambiguous. V was cut by 2 bases and J by 7 bases, with 14 bases left in between. The CDR3 consists of 14 residues. Germline-derived CDR1 and CDR2 are LGHNA and YNFKEQ. The CDR3 sequence: CASSQLDATIGYTF. CDR3 DNA sequence: TGTGCCAGCAGCCAACTAGACGCAACTATTGGCTACACCTTC.

As DNA, the CDR3 is TGCAGTGCTAGAGGGACCGGGGGGAACACTGAAGCTTTCTTT. This codes for CSARGTGGNTEAFF. This chain links TRBV20-1 with TRBJ1-1; possibly TRBD1 for D (5 bases). V was pared by 1 base and J by 1 base, with 10 bases between. The CDR3 contains 14 residues. Germline-derived CDR1 and CDR2 are DFQATT and SNEGSKA (reference sequence).

The genes are TRBV6-5 and TRBJ2-3; possibly TRBD2 for D (7 bases). V dropped 0 bases and J dropped 10 bases, with 23 bases sitting between them. Germline V gives CDR1 MNHEY, CDR2 SVGAGI. The CDR3 length is 17 residues. CDR3 in amino acids: CASSYSSPGEGRGSQYF. CDR3 in DNA: TGTGCCAGCAGTTACTCGAGTCCAGGGGAGGGCCGCGGGTCGCAGTATTTT.

This clonotype showed up just a few times. V usage is TRBV5-1 and J usage is TRBJ1-1, with TRBD1 as a possible D gene (6 bases). Germline-derived CDR1 and CDR2 are SGHRS and YFSETQ. Deletions cut 5 bases from V and 1 base from J, with 15 bases between. The CDR3 is 15 residues long. CDR3 region: CASRTTGGANTEAFF. The CDR3 bases are TGCGCCAGCAGAACTACGGGGGGGGCGAACACTGAAGCTTTCTTT.